These 9 T cell receptor beta chains originate from one sample sequenced in a study of T cells expressing NK-cell markers. From the 5' RACE reads, TCRdb lists one entry per CDR3 protein and no DNA. The sample spans 450,000 to 600,000 distinct CDR3 sequences; the ten largest clones claim 3% to 4.5%. Sequenced: blood T cells: a sorted CD56 or NKG2C T cell subset, CD4+ or CD8+ T cells, or bulk PBMC T cells (not recorded which). The receptors originated from a man aged 18-30 years in good health.

The chain's CDR3 is CASSPRTGRTQYF. The chain carries TRBV9 and TRBJ2-5; the D call of TRBD1 rests on TCRdb alone, since no DNA is present to check it. The germline V gene encodes CDR1 SGDLS and CDR2 YYNGEE. The length of the CDR3 is 13 residues.

The rearrangement joins TRBV10-3 to TRBJ2-1. Per germline, CDR1 ENHRY and CDR2 SYGVKD. The length of the CDR3 is 11 residues. This CDR3 reads CAISFKDEQFF.

The chain joins TRBV5-1 to TRBJ1-4; absent DNA, TCRdb's TRBD1 call cannot be checked. The CDR3 is 14 amino acids. Germline CDR1 SGHRS, CDR2 YFSETQ. The CDR3 sequence: CASSQRTLGEKLFF.

The V and J genes are TRBV20-1 and TRBJ2-3; TCRdb's D call of TRBD1 is untestable without DNA. CDR3 length equals 16 residues. Germline V gene lookup returns CDR1 DFQATT and CDR2 SNEGSKA (reference sequence). The CDR3 sequence: CSARDRILFSTDTQYF.

The genes are TRBV27 and TRBJ1-6. The CDR3 runs 15 residues. Germline CDR1 reads MNHEY; CDR2 reads SMNVEV (reference sequence). CDR3 sequence reads: CASSRSQTNSDPLHF.

The chain has TRBV6-2 or TRBV6-3 and TRBJ2-3. Germline V gene sequence: CDR1 MNHEY, CDR2 SVGEGT. CDR3 size: 16 residues. The CDR3 sequence: CASSYSHHNSTDTQYF.

This chain uses TRBV11-3 with TRBJ2-3; TCRdb designates TRBD1, a call that cannot be tested without DNA. There are 16 residues in the CDR3. Looked up from germline, CDR1 is SGHNT and CDR2 is YENEEA. CDR3 residues: CASSFVVGQGADTQYF.

V gene TRBV6-1 combines with J gene TRBJ1-2; TCRdb reports TRBD1, a call that lacks DNA to check it against. This CDR3 is built from 13 residues. The germline gives CDR1 MNHNS, CDR2 SASEGT. The CDR3 loop is CASSEETGYGYTF.

V usage is TRBV7-6 and J usage is TRBJ2-5; TCRdb names TRBD1, which stays unverified in the absence of DNA. Germline V gene lookup returns CDR1 SGHVS and CDR2 FNYEAQ. CDR3 size: 13 residues. The CDR3 here is CASSLDPVETQYF. Full variable domain (outside the CDR3, taken from reference TRBV7-6 and TRBJ2-5): GAGVSQSPRYKVTKRGQDVALRCDPISGHVSLYWYRQALGQGPEFLTYFNYEAQQDKSGLPNDRFSAERPEGSISTLTIQRTEQRDSAMYRCASSLDPVETQYFGPGTRLLVL.